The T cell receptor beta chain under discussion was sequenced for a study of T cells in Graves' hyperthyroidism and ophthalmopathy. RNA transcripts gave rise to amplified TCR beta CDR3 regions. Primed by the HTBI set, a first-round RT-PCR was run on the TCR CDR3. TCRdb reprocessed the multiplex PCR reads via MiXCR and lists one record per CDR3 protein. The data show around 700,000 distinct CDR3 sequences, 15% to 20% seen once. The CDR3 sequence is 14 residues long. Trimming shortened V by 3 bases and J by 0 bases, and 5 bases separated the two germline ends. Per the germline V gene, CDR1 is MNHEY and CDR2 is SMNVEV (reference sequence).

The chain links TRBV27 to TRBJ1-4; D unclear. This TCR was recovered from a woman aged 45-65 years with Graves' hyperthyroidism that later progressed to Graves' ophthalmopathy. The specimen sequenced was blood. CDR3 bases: TGTGCCAGCAGTTTCCGTTCAACTAATGAAAAACTGTTTTTT. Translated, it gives CASSFRSTNEKLFF.